The source of this T cell receptor beta chain is a study of neurological immune-mediated disorders. Study results and caveats: TCR clonal expansion peaked in HTLV-1-associated myelopathy patients and was lowest in multiple sclerosis patients. CDR3 amino acid sequences of expanded clones were not shared across subjects, a result suggesting private repertoires in all groups.

TCRdb re-derived calls from the 5' RACE reads in MiXCR, one entry per CDR3 protein. The sample shows about 90,000 distinct CDR3 sequences, about 13% of them seen only once. Germline CDR1 and CDR2: KGHSH and LQKENI. This CDR3 spans 14 amino acids. Deletions cut 0 bases from V and 4 bases from J, with 9 bases between. Many counts were recorded for this clonotype. No antigen is known for it. Specified time point: longitudinal time-point 2. 2 million PBMCs stored at -80 C were the source of the unsorted libraries. The J gene is TRBJ2-5, the V gene TRBV18, with D uncertain. The TCR comes from a female donor with HTLV-1-associated myelopathy (HAM/TSP). Source material: PBMCs. CDR3 nucleotides: TGTGCCAGCTCACCACCGTACACGAGAGAGACCCAGTACTTC. Protein sequence: CASSPPYTRETQYF.